The 26 T cell receptor beta chains below come from one sample, sequenced in a study of CXCR3 chemokines and chemotherapy response in bladder cancer. MiXCR, applied by TCRdb to the PCR reads, yields one record per CDR3 protein. This table has some 8,100 distinct CDR3 sequences, around an eighth appearing once. The sample was collected from a patient whose treatment included neoadjuvant chemotherapy. The receptors here all came from a human donor with bladder cancer that responded to neoadjuvant chemotherapy.

This clonotype appeared a few times. The V call is TRBV20-1, the J call TRBJ2-1, with 9 bases that match TRBD2. CDR3 length: 15 amino acids. CDR1 and CDR2 (germline): DFQATT, SNEGSKA (reference sequence). V dropped 2 bases and J dropped 7; count of bases not matched to a gene: 9. CDR3 residues: CSARLSGGSVNEQFF. CDR3 DNA: TGCAGTGCTAGACTAAGCGGGGGGTCGGTAAATGAGCAGTTCTTC.

This clonotype was seen at least ten times. This rearrangement joins TRBV7-2 to TRBJ1-2, with D hard to call. Trimming took 4 bases from V and 8 from J, leaving 11 bases between them. There are 12 residues in the CDR3. In germline, CDR1 is SGHTA, CDR2 FQGNSA. The CDR3 protein is CASSSRAGGYTF. Written as DNA, the CDR3 is TGTGCCAGCAGCTCTCGGGCAGGCGGCTACACCTTC.

Ten or more counts support this clonotype. The genes are TRBV5-4 and TRBJ1-2, with no clear D. V was pared by 2 bases and J by 3 bases, with 5 bases between. Germline V CDR1 and CDR2: SGHNT, YYREEE (reference sequence). The CDR3 length is 12 residues. CDR3 in amino acids: CASSLRDYGYTF. DNA of the CDR3: TGTGCCAGCAGCTTACGGGACTATGGCTACACCTTC. Using reference TRBV5-4 and TRBJ1-2 for the parts outside the CDR3, the full variable domain is ETGVTQSPTHLIKTRGQQVTLRCSSQSGHNTVSWYQQALGQGPQFIFQYYREEENGRGNFPPRFSGLQFPNYSSELNVNALELDDSALYLCASSLRDYGYTFGSGTRLTVV.

There are many counts of this clonotype. The genes are TRBV30 and TRBJ1-5, with D perhaps matching TRBD1 (6 bases). The CDR3 is made up of 14 amino acids. CDR1 is GTSNPN and CDR2 is SVGIG in the germline V gene (reference sequence). The V and J ends lost 2 bases and 4 bases respectively, with 12 bases between them. This CDR3 is CAWSNQGRNQPQHF. Here the CDR3 DNA reads TGTGCCTGGAGTAATCAGGGGCGAAATCAGCCCCAGCATTTT.

In regard to this clonotype: This may arise from a read error, as a much more abundant clone is one base away. V usage is TRBV20-1 and J usage is TRBJ2-7; D call uncertain. Germline V gives CDR1 DFQATT, CDR2 SNEGSKA (reference sequence). Deletions cut 7 bases from V and 3 bases from J, with 19 bases between. CDR3 length: 14 amino acids. The CDR3 region is CSVTPGPVHYEQYF. The CDR3 DNA reads as TGCAGTGTCACCCCCGGGCCCGTCCACTACGAGCAGTACTTC.

In the case of this clonotype: A much larger clone differs by one base, so this may be a read error. The rearrangement uses TRBV15 and TRBJ2-1; D gene unclear. This CDR3 comprises 12 residues. In germline, CDR1 is LNHNV, CDR2 YYDKDF (reference sequence). V was trimmed by 5 bases and J by 3 bases, leaving 5 bases between them. The CDR3 loop is CATSANYNEQFF. The CDR3 nucleotides are TGTGCCACCAGCGCCAACTACAATGAGCAGTTCTTC.

The chain links TRBV9 to TRBJ2-5; tentative D call: TRBD2 (6 bases). This CDR3 has 14 amino acids. The V end lost 0 bases, the J end lost 7 bases, and 13 bases lay between the germline ends. Per the germline V gene, CDR1 is SGDLS and CDR2 is YYNGEE. The CDR3, as DNA: TGTGCCAGCAGCGTAGCAGTACCGGGAGCGACCCAGTACTTC. This codes for CASSVAVPGATQYF. The full variable domain, in which reference TRBV9 and TRBJ2-5 provide the parts outside the CDR3, is DSGVTQTPKHLITATGQRVTLRCSPRSGDLSVYWYQQSLDQGLQFLIQYYNGEERAKGNILERFSAQQFPDLHSELNLSSLELGDSALYFCASSVAVPGATQYFGPGTRLLVL.

This clonotype was seen a few times. The V and J genes are TRBV20-1 and TRBJ1-3, with 8 nucleotides matching TRBD1. The ends lost 6 bases at V and 4 bases at J; junction bases unmatched: 11. The CDR3 runs to 15 residues. Germline V CDR1 and CDR2: DFQATT, SNEGSKA (reference sequence). The CDR3 reads CSARQGSFYGNTIYF. Here the CDR3 DNA reads TGCAGTGCCAGACAGGGGTCCTTTTACGGAAACACCATATATTTT.

This clonotype showed up many times. V gene TRBV7-2 combines with J gene TRBJ2-5; 13 nucleotides line up with TRBD2. The CDR3 is 16 residues long. Germline lookup yields CDR1 SGHTA and CDR2 FQGNSA. V lost 5 bases to trimming and J lost 2 bases; unmatched junction nucleotides: 5. CDR3 in DNA: TGTGCCAGCAGCCTCGGACTAGCGGGGGAGCAAGAGACCCAGTACTTC. Its translation: CASSLGLAGEQETQYF.

This clonotype qualifies as medium-sized. CDR3 region: CASNLSPLDEQFF. The CDR3 DNA sequence: TGTGCCAGCAACCTGAGTCCGCTCGATGAGCAGTTCTTC. V is TRBV6-1 and J is TRBJ2-1; D gene unclear. The CDR3 totals 13 residues. Germline CDR1 MNHNS, CDR2 SASEGT. Trimming shortened V by 7 bases and J by 8 bases, and 15 bases separated the two germline ends.

The V and J genes are TRBV6-1 and TRBJ2-7; 8 nucleotides line up with TRBD2. The V gene's germline CDR1 is MNHNS and CDR2 SASEGT. Trimming cost V 6 bases and J 3 bases; bases outside gene matches: 7. The CDR3 is 14 amino acids. CDR3 coding DNA: TGTGCCAGCAGGAAGGCCAGCGGGGGCTACGAGCAGTACTTC. Amino acids: CASRKASGGYEQYF.

This clonotype was observed a few times. The V and J genes are TRBV20-1 and TRBJ1-5; D ambiguous. V lost 0 bases and J lost 0, with 9 bases in between. The CDR3 is made up of 15 amino acids. In germline, CDR1 is DFQATT, CDR2 SNEGSKA (reference sequence). In nucleotides, the CDR3 is TGCAGTGCTAGAGATGTCAGAGATAGCAATCAGCCCCAGCATTTT. Translated, it gives CSARDVRDSNQPQHF.

Details on this clonotype: Given a much more abundant clone one base away, this may be a read error. The chain recombines TRBV12-3 or TRBV12-4 with TRBJ1-5; D call uncertain. The CDR3 extends over 16 amino acids. The CDR3: CASSTDGLYSNQPPHF. The CDR3 DNA sequence: TGTGCCAGCAGTACGGACGGCCTTTATAGCAATCAGCCCCCGCATTTT.

By its share, this clonotype is medium-sized. The chain links TRBV6-6 to TRBJ2-7; D gene uncertain. The germline CDR1 and CDR2 sequences are MNHNY and SVGAGI (reference sequence). V gave up 0 bases and J gave up 3 bases, with 6 bases separating them. The CDR3 is 13 amino acids. CDR3 sequence: CASSYSLGYEQYF. CDR3 nucleotides: TGTGCCAGCAGTTACTCCCTAGGCTACGAGCAGTACTTC.

In its sample, this clonotype was seen many times. This rearrangement joins TRBV12-3 or TRBV12-4 to TRBJ2-5, with D possibly TRBD2 on 7 matching bases. This CDR3 region has 15 residues. V was clipped by 5 bases and J by 0 bases, with 13 bases between them. The CDR3 here is CASSAARGHQETQYF. As DNA, the CDR3 is TGTGCCAGCAGTGCGGCGCGGGGGCACCAAGAGACCCAGTACTTC.

V gene TRBV30 combines with J gene TRBJ1-1, with 7 bases aligning to TRBD1. This CDR3 is 11 amino acids long. J lost 9 bases, V lost 6 bases, and 7 bases had no gene match. The V gene's germline CDR1 is GTSNPN and CDR2 SVGIG (reference sequence). CDR3 loop: CACPAGGKAFF. The CDR3 DNA sequence: TGTGCCTGCCCCGCAGGGGGGAAAGCTTTCTTT.

The CDR3 loop reads CASSGQGKETQYF. CDR3 DNA: TGTGCCAGCAGTGGACAGGGGAAAGAGACCCAGTACTTC. This chain uses TRBV12-3 or TRBV12-4 with TRBJ2-5; 9 nucleotides line up with TRBD1. Trimming took 5 bases from V and 3 from J; bases not matched to a gene: 1. The CDR3 has 13 amino acids.

There are many counts of this clonotype. This CDR3 reads CATADGLADTQYF. The CDR3, as DNA: TGTGCCACCGCCGATGGACTAGCAGATACGCAGTATTTT. The chain uses TRBV24-1 and TRBJ2-3; 7 nucleotides line up with TRBD2. This CDR3 has 13 amino acids. With V trimmed by 9 bases and J by 4 bases, 6 bases remained unmatched. The germline gives CDR1 KGHDR, CDR2 SFDVKD.

Within the sample, this clonotype is medium-sized. This chain joins TRBV24-1 and TRBJ2-3; possible D gene TRBD2, 7 bases. Germline V gives CDR1 KGHDR, CDR2 SFDVKD. The CDR3 is made up of 17 amino acids. Trimming removed 2 bases from V and 5 bases from J, with 19 bases in between. The DNA of the CDR3 is TGTGCCACCAGTGATTCGGGGGGACGGGGGCCTAGAGATACGCAGTATTTT. It is translated as CATSDSGGRGPRDTQYF.

This clonotype was seen repeatedly, ten times or more. The rearrangement joins TRBV11-1 to TRBJ2-1, with D perhaps matching TRBD1 or TRBD2 (5 bases each). This CDR3 has 15 amino acids. Germline CDR1 SGHAT, CDR2 FQDESV (reference sequence). The ends were cut back, 6 bases at V and 6 bases at J, with 18 bases in the middle. The CDR3 spells CASRRPMGESNEQFF. In nucleotides, the CDR3 is TGTGCCAGCAGGCGACCTATGGGGGAATCCAATGAGCAGTTCTTC. Full variable domain (rest looked up from reference TRBV11-1 and TRBJ2-1): EAEVAQSPRYKITEKSQAVAFWCDPISGHATLYWYRQILGQGPELLVQFQDESVVDDSQLPKDRFSAERLKGVDSTLKIQPAELGDSAMYLCASRRPMGESNEQFFGPGTRLTVL.

This clonotype appeared many times. This chain uses TRBV29-1 with TRBJ1-2; 7 bases align to TRBD1. With 4 bases clipped from V and 0 bases from J, the junction kept 11 bases outside the gene matches. This CDR3 is built from 16 residues. Per the germline V gene, CDR1 is SQVTM and CDR2 is ANQGSEA. The CDR3 loop reads CSVGGQAAPSNYGYTF. DNA of the CDR3: TGCAGCGTTGGAGGACAGGCTGCCCCTTCTAACTATGGCTACACCTTC.

This clonotype ranks as medium-sized (0.01 to 0.1%). The chain links TRBV19 to TRBJ1-5, with a weak D call TRBD1 (5 bases). This CDR3 spans 14 amino acids. With 6 bases removed from V and 4 bases from J, the gap between germline ends came to 13 bases. The germline V gene encodes CDR1 LNHDA and CDR2 SQIVND (reference sequence). In nucleotides, the CDR3 is TGTGCCAGTAGGGTCCCAGGGTGGAATCAGCCCCAGCATTTT. Residues: CASRVPGWNQPQHF. The full variable domain, rest sourced from reference TRBV19 and TRBJ1-5, is DGGITQSPKYLFRKEGQNVTLSCEQNLNHDAMYWYRQDPGQGLRLIYYSQIVNDFQKGDIAEGYSVSREKKESFPLTVTSAQKNPTAFYLCASRVPGWNQPQHFGDGTRLSIL.

The chain carries TRBV10-3 and TRBJ1-6; 7 nucleotides agree with TRBD1. Germline assignment: CDR1 ENHRY and CDR2 SYGVKD. V was clipped by 4 bases and J by 4 bases; unmatched bases: 1. This CDR3 spans 14 amino acids. CDR3 sequence: CAISGTGYNSPLHF. The CDR3 DNA reads TGTGCCATCAGTGGGACAGGATATAATTCACCCCTCCACTTT.

This clonotype was recorded many times. The chain carries TRBV30 and TRBJ2-7; TRBD2 agrees at 12 bases. With V trimmed by 2 bases and J by 3 bases, 5 bases remained unmatched. The CDR3 is made up of 15 amino acids. Germline-derived CDR1 and CDR2 are GTSNPN and SVGIG (reference sequence). CDR3 DNA sequence: TGTGCCTGGAGTATACGGACTAGCGGGGACTACGAGCAGTACTTC. Amino acid sequence: CAWSIRTSGDYEQYF.

The chain couples TRBV25-1 to TRBJ1-1; 7 positions match TRBD1. Losses at the gene ends were 8 bases for V and 4 bases for J; bases not matched to a gene: 10. Germline CDR1 and CDR2: MGHDK and SYGVNS. The CDR3 contains 14 residues. The CDR3 DNA sequence: TGTGCCAGCGGACAGACAGGGAGTAGCACTGAAGCTTTCTTT. It yields the protein CASGQTGSSTEAFF.

A remark on this clonotype: A read error likely explains this, since a far larger clone differs by one base. V and J are TRBV10-3 and TRBJ2-5, with D unclear. The V and J ends lost 6 bases and 4 bases respectively, with 12 bases between them. Germline V lookup: CDR1 ENHRY, CDR2 SYGVKD. CDR3 length equals 13 residues. The CDR3 bases are TGTGCCATCAGCCTAAGGCTGGGAGAGACCCAGTACTTC. This sequence encodes CAISLRLGETQYF.